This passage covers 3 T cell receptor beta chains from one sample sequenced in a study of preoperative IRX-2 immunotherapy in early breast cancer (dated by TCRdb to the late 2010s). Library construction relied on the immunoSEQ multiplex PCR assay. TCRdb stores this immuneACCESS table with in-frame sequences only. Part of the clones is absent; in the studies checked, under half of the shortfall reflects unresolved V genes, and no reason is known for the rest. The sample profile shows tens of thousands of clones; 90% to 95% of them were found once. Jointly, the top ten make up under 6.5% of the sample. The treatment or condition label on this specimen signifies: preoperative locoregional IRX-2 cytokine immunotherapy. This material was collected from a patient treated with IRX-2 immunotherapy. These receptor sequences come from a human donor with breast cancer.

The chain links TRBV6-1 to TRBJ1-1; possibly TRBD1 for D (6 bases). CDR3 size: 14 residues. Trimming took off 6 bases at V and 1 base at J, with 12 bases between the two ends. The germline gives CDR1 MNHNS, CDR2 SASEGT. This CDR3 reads CASRPHRENTEAFF. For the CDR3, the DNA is TGTGCCAGCAGACCCCACAGGGAGAACACTGAAGCTTTCTTT.

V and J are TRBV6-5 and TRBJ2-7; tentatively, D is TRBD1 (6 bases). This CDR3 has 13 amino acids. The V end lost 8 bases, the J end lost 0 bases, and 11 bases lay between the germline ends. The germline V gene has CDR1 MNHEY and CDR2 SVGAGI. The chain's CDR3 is CASGRGGSYEQYF. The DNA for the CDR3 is TGTGCCAGCGGGAGAGGGGGCTCCTACGAGCAGTACTTC.

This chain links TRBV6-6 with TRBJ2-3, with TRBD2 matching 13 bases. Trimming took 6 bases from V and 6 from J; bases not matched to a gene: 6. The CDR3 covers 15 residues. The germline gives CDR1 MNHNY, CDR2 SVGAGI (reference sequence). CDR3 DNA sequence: TGTGCCAGCAGATCCGGGACTAGCGGGGATGATACGCAGTATTTT. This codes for CASRSGTSGDDTQYF.